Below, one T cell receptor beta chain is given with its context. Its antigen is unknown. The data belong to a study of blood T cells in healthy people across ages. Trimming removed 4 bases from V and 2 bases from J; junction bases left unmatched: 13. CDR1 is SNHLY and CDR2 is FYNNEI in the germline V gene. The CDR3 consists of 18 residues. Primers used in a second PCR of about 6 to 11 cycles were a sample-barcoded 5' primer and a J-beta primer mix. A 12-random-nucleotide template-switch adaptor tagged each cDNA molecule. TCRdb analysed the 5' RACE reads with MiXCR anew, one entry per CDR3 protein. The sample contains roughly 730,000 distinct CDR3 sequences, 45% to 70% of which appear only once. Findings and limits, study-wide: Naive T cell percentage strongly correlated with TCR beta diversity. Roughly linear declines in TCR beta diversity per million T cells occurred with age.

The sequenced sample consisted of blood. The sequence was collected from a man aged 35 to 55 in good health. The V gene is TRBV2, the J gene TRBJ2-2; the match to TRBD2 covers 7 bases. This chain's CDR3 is CASSARGVGGSNTGELFF. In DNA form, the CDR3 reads TGTGCCAGCAGTGCCCGAGGGGTGGGCGGGAGCAACACCGGGGAGCTGTTTTTT.